The 13 T cell receptor beta chains in this list originate from one sample, sequenced in a study of T cell responses to AZD1222 COVID-19 vaccine. Clones were read by immunoSEQ multiplex PCR, and TCRdb kept only the in-frame ones, dropping some. This sample has some 170,000 clones; roughly 90% occur once, and the top ten carry 4% to 5.5%. The sequences come from peripheral blood, collected 28 days after the second AZD1222 dose. These receptors were taken from an adult who received the AZD1222 COVID-19 vaccine.

This clone has more than one count but fewer than ten. The chain joins TRBV7-9 to TRBJ2-7; D may be TRBD1 (5 bases). V lost 5 bases, J lost 5 bases, and 13 bases lay in between. Per the germline V gene, CDR1 is SEHNR and CDR2 is FQNEAQ (reference sequence). The CDR3 extends over 13 amino acids. CDR3 region: CASSHFSGHEQYF. The CDR3, as DNA: TGTGCCAGCAGCCATTTTTCAGGGCACGAGCAGTACTTC.

This chain joins TRBV6-6 and TRBJ1-1; D not certain. This CDR3 contains 14 residues. Germline values: CDR1 MNHNY, CDR2 SVGAGI (reference sequence). The V end was cut by 0 bases, the J end by 6 bases, with 11 bases between. CDR3 amino acids: CASSYSRVGAEAFF. CDR3 nucleotide sequence: TGTGCCAGCAGTTACTCGAGGGTCGGCGCTGAAGCTTTCTTT.

The chain joins TRBV29-1 to TRBJ1-2, with 8 bases matching TRBD1. CDR3 length: 16 amino acids. V was clipped by 4 bases and J by 3 bases; unmatched bases: 13. The germline gives CDR1 SQVTM, CDR2 ANQGSEA. The DNA for the CDR3 is TGCAGCGTTGTTCAGGGGGCGGTGAAGTCGGACTATGGCTACACCTTC. The encoded protein is CSVVQGAVKSDYGYTF.

The chain links TRBV5-4 to TRBJ1-1; no clear D gene. The CDR3 has 15 amino acids. V gave up 1 base and J gave up 0 bases, with 10 bases separating them. Germline V gene lookup returns CDR1 SGHNT and CDR2 YYREEE (reference sequence). Here the CDR3 DNA reads TGTGCCAGCAGCTTGAATATAGCTGTGAACACTGAAGCTTTCTTT. Translation gives CASSLNIAVNTEAFF.

This sequence joins TRBV19 and TRBJ2-7; a weak D match, TRBD2 (5 bases). Trimming took off 4 bases at V and 10 bases at J, with 11 bases between the two ends. The CDR3 consists of 11 residues. Germline CDR1 reads LNHDA; CDR2 reads SQIVND (reference sequence). CDR3 amino acids: CASSSRDLQYF. CDR3 in DNA: TGTGCCAGTAGTAGCCGGGATCTCCAGTACTTC.

V usage is TRBV2 and J usage is TRBJ2-7; 9 bases map to TRBD1. Per the germline V gene, CDR1 is SNHLY and CDR2 is FYNNEI. This CDR3 spans 14 amino acids. Unmatched junction bases numbered 6, after V lost 6 bases and J lost 3 bases. The CDR3 region has the DNA TGTGCCAGCAGCGTAGCGACAGGGGGCTACGAGCAGTACTTC. Encoded protein: CASSVATGGYEQYF.

This clone was found once. The rearrangement links TRBV9 to TRBJ1-3; D might be TRBD1 (5 bases). The length of the CDR3 is 14 residues. Per germline, CDR1 SGDLS and CDR2 YYNGEE. With 7 bases removed from V and 4 bases from J, the gap between germline ends came to 15 bases. CDR3 in DNA: TGTGCCAGCTCCCGACAGAACTTGGGAAACACCATATATTTT. It is translated as CASSRQNLGNTIYF.

The genes are TRBV5-1 and TRBJ2-3; TRBD2 matches at 7 bases. The CDR3 totals 12 residues. Per germline, CDR1 SGHRS and CDR2 YFSETQ. After removal of 5 bases from V and 3 bases from J, the junction contained 0 bases not matched to a gene. This CDR3 is CASRAGTDTQYF. The CDR3 DNA reads as TGCGCCAGCAGAGCGGGGACAGATACGCAGTATTTT.

The chain links TRBV25-1 to TRBJ2-3; D gene unclear. The CDR3 length is 14 residues. The V end was cut by 2 bases, the J end by 1 base, with 7 bases between. Germline V CDR1 and CDR2: MGHDK, SYGVNS. As DNA, the CDR3 is TGTGCCAGCAGTGAAGGCAGACGCACAGATACGCAGTATTTT. Its translation: CASSEGRRTDTQYF. Looking up the rest from reference TRBV25-1 and TRBJ2-3 gives the full variable domain: EADIYQTPRYLVIGTGKKITLECSQTMGHDKMYWYQQDPGMELHLIHYSYGVNSTEKGDLSSESTVSRIRTEHFPLTLESARPSHTSQYLCASSEGRRTDTQYFGPGTRLTVL.

This clone appeared once. V usage is TRBV7-6 and J usage is TRBJ2-5; the match to TRBD1 covers 9 bases. V shed 8 bases, J shed 5 bases, and the junction held 6 bases outside the gene matches. The length of the CDR3 is 13 residues. Looked up from germline, CDR1 is SGHVS and CDR2 is FNYEAQ. The CDR3: CASARDRVETQYF. The CDR3 nucleotides are TGTGCCAGCGCTCGGGACAGGGTTGAGACCCAGTACTTC. The full variable domain, its missing parts supplied by reference TRBV7-6 and TRBJ2-5, is GAGVSQSPRYKVTKRGQDVALRCDPISGHVSLYWYRQALGQGPEFLTYFNYEAQQDKSGLPNDRFSAERPEGSISTLTIQRTEQRDSAMYRCASARDRVETQYFGPGTRLLVL.

CDR3 nucleotides: TGTGCCAGCTCGAATAGTCAGGGAGAGTTAGCTAACTATGGCTACACCTTC. Translation: CASSNSQGELANYGYTF. The chain is built from TRBV18 and TRBJ1-2; weak D call: TRBD1 (5 bases). With 6 bases removed from V and 0 bases from J, the gap between germline ends came to 20 bases. This CDR3 has 17 residues. CDR1 is KGHSH and CDR2 is LQKENI in the germline V gene.

The chain carries TRBV15 and TRBJ1-2; D uncertain. Germline CDR1 and CDR2: LNHNV and YYDKDF (reference sequence). The V end lost 1 base, the J end lost 6 bases, and 6 bases lay between the germline ends. This CDR3 contains 12 residues. CDR3 sequence: CATSRGGNGYTF. CDR3 DNA sequence: TGTGCCACCAGCAGAGGAGGGAATGGCTACACCTTC.

In this sample, this clone turned up once. The chain has TRBV19 and TRBJ1-1; the D is unclear. Trimming pared 3 bases from V and 0 bases from J, leaving 11 bases between. CDR3 length equals 15 residues. CDR1 is LNHDA and CDR2 is SQIVND in the germline V gene (reference sequence). The CDR3 region is CASSIGGDLNTEAFF. In DNA form, the CDR3 reads TGTGCCAGTAGTATCGGAGGCGATCTGAACACTGAAGCTTTCTTT.